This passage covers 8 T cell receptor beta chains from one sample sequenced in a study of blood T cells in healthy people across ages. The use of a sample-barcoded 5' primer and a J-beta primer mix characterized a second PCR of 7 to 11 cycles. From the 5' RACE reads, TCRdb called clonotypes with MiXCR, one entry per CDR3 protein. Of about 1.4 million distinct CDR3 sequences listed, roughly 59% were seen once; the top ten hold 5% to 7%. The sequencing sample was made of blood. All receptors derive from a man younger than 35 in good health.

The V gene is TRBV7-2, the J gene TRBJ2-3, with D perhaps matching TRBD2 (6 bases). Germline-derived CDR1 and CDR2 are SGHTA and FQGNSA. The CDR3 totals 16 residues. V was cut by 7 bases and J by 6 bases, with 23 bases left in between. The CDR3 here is CASTQPGTGPGDTQYF. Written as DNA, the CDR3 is TGTGCCAGCACCCAACCCGGGACTGGACCAGGGGATACGCAGTATTTT.

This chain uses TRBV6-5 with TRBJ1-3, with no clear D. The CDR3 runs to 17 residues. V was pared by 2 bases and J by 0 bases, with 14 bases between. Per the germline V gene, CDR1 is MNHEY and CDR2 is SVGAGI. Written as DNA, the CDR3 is TGTGCCAGCAGTTACGGCCGCTCGCGTTACTCTGGAAACACCATATATTTT. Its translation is CASSYGRSRYSGNTIYF.

CDR3: CASSSVTRRLAGGEDTQYF. The CDR3 nucleotides read TGTGCCAGCAGCTCTGTAACGCGACGACTAGCGGGAGGGGAAGATACGCAGTATTTT. The gene calls are TRBV11-2 and TRBJ2-3, with 14 bases matching TRBD2. The CDR3 has 19 amino acids. With V trimmed by 4 bases and J by 5 bases, 14 bases remained unmatched. Per the germline V gene, CDR1 is SGHAT and CDR2 is FQNNGV.

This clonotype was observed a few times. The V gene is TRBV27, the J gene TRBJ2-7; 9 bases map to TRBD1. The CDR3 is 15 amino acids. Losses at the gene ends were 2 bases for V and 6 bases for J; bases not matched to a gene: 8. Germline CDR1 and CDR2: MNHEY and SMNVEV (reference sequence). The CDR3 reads CASSLGRRTGAEQYF. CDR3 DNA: TGTGCCAGCAGTTTAGGACGCCGGACAGGGGCCGAGCAGTACTTC.

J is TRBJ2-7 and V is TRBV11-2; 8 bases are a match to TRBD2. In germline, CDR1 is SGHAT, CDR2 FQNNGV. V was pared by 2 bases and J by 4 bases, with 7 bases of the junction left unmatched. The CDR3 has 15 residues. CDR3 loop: CASSLSGTRRYEQYF. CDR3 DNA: TGTGCCAGCAGCTTATCCGGGACTAGAAGATACGAGCAGTACTTC.

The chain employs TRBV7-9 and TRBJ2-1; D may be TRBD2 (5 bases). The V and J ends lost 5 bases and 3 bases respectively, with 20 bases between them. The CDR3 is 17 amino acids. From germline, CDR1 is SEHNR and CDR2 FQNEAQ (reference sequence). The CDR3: CASSPTTSHRGYNEQFF. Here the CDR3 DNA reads TGTGCCAGCAGCCCAACAACTAGTCATCGGGGCTACAATGAGCAGTTCTTC.

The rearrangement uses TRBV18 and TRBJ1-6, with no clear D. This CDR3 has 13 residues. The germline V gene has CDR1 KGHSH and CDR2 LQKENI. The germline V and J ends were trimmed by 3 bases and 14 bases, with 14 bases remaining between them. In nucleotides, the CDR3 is TGTGCCAGCTCACCGTCGGGTGCCCGCACCCTCCACTTT. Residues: CASSPSGARTLHF.

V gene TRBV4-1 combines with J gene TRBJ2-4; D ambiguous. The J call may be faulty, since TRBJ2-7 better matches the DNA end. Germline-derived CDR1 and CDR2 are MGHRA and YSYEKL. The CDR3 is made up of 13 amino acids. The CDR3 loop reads CASSRRPAYEQYF. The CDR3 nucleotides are TGCGCCAGCAGCCGACGGCCAGCCTACGAGCAGTACTTC.